A selection of T cell receptor beta chains follows, all from one sample in a study of blood T cells in healthy people across ages. TCRdb re-called the 5' RACE reads through MiXCR, storing one row per CDR3 protein. The sample holds fewer than 1,200,000 distinct CDR3 sequences, roughly a quarter seen once. These data also formed part of another study, on T cells of mothers and their children.

Sequencing was carried out using blood. The source of these receptors is a girl aged 2 to 9 in good health. CDR3s include the opening cysteine and the closing phenylalanine or tryptophan. D genes are given only for firm matches. Only some rows state a clone size, as once, few, many or a class for expanded clones.

cdr3_nt	cdr3_aa	j_call	v_call	d_call	clone_size
TGTGCCAGCAGCATGGGACAGGCCAGTGGAAACACCATATATTTT	CASSMGQASGNTIYF	TRBJ1-3	TRBV11-2	TRBD1	-
TGCAGCGTTGGACCCACCTTTACAGATACGCAGTATTTT	CSVGPTFTDTQYF	TRBJ2-3	TRBV29-1	-	-
TGCGCCAGCAGCTTGGACCCTAGGAGGACCGGCACAGATACGCAGTATTTT	CASSLDPRRTGTDTQYF	TRBJ2-3	TRBV5-1	-	-
TGCAGCGTTTCAGGGAGAGCTAACTATGGCTACACCTTC	CSVSGRANYGYTF	TRBJ1-2	TRBV29-1	-	-
TGTGCCAACAGCCGAGCGGGAGGGCTCCAAGAGACCCAGTACTTC	CANSRAGGLQETQYF	TRBJ2-5	TRBV7-2	TRBD2	-
TGTGCCAGCAGCTCCATAGGGGACACTGAAGCTTTCTTT	CASSSIGDTEAFF	TRBJ1-1	TRBV7-9	-	-
TGTGCCAGCAGTGAATTTTGGAGCGACGGGGGGTACGAGCAGTACTTC	CASSEFWSDGGYEQYF	TRBJ2-7	TRBV6-1	TRBD2	-
TGTGCCAGCAGTGAGACCTATGGCTACACCTTC	CASSETYGYTF	TRBJ1-2	TRBV25-1	-	-
TGTGCCAGCAGCCAAGATCTAGGAATAGCGGGAATAATCGGGGAGCTGTTTTTT	CASSQDLGIAGIIGELFF	TRBJ2-2	TRBV4-2	TRBD2	few
TGTGCCAGCTCACTACTACTTGGTACCCAGTACTTC	CASSLLLGTQYF	TRBJ2-5	TRBV18	-	many
TGCGCCAGCAGCCAAGATCCGATGGGGGCTGAAGCTTTCTTT	CASSQDPMGAEAFF	TRBJ1-1	TRBV4-1	-	-
TGTGCCAGCAGCAGGGGGACAGGGGAGATTGAGCAGTTCTTC	CASSRGTGEIEQFF	TRBJ2-1	TRBV7-8	TRBD1	-
TGTGCCAGCAGCTTTGTTACAGGCTGGGGGGCCACAGATACGCAGTATTTT	CASSFVTGWGATDTQYF	TRBJ2-3	TRBV5-6	-	-
TGTGCCAGCAGCGATCGACAGGGGTGGGAGACCCAGTACTTC	CASSDRQGWETQYF	TRBJ2-5	TRBV9	TRBD1	-
TGTGCCAGCAGTGGACGGGTTGTTAATGAAAAACTGTTTTTT	CASSGRVVNEKLFF	TRBJ1-4	TRBV2	-	-
TGCAGCGTACTGACAGGGGGTAGCGAGCAGTACTTC	CSVLTGGSEQYF	TRBJ2-7	TRBV29-1	TRBD1	-
TGCAGTGCTAGGACAGGCGCCCAAAACATTCAGTACTTC	CSARTGAQNIQYF	TRBJ2-4	TRBV20-1	-	few
TGTGCCAGCAGCCCAAGACTAGGAGTTAAGTCCTACAATGAGCAGTTCTTC	CASSPRLGVKSYNEQFF	TRBJ2-1	TRBV7-2	-	-
TGCAGCGTTGAGGGGCCGGGCCTAACTGAAGCTTTCTTT	CSVEGPGLTEAFF	TRBJ1-1	TRBV29-1	-	-
TGTGCCAGCAGAGGTGTGAGAGGGGAGCAGTTCTTC	CASRGVRGEQFF	TRBJ2-1	TRBV6-1	-	-
TGTGCCAGCAGCCAAGACCCTCAGCGAGTAGATACGCAGTATTTT	CASSQDPQRVDTQYF	TRBJ2-3	TRBV3-1	-	-
TGTGCCAGCAGCCAAGTCTCAGCGGGAACTTACGAGCAGTACTTC	CASSQVSAGTYEQYF	TRBJ2-7	TRBV14	TRBD2	few
TGTGCCAGCAGCGCTGAGGGACGGTCCTACGAGCAGTACTTC	CASSAEGRSYEQYF	TRBJ2-7	TRBV13	-	-
TGTGCCAGCAGCTTCAAAATGGGACTTTTAGCTAACTATGGCTACACCTTC	CASSFKMGLLANYGYTF	TRBJ1-2	TRBV7-3	-	few
TGTGCCAGTATCTCAACGTCCCCTTGCGGGAGACGCAATGAGCAGTTCTTC	CASISTSPCGRRNEQFF	TRBJ2-1	TRBV19	TRBD2	-
TGTGCCAGCAGTTTAGGCGATAGTGGCAGGGACTCCTACGAGCAGTACTTC	CASSLGDSGRDSYEQYF	TRBJ2-7	TRBV27	-	-
TGTGCCAGCAGTTTTGAGGGGGCGAGCACTGAAGCTTTCTTT	CASSFEGASTEAFF	TRBJ1-1	TRBV12-3/TRBV12-4	TRBD1	-
TGCGCCAGCAGCTTCCAGGGGTCTGAGCAGTTCTTC	CASSFQGSEQFF	TRBJ2-1	TRBV5-1	-	few
TGTGCCAGCAGCTTAGTGGCAGGGGAAACAGATACGCAGTATTTT	CASSLVAGETDTQYF	TRBJ2-3	TRBV7-2	-	few
TGCGCCAGCAGCTCGGCCAGTGCAGGGGGCCCAGAGACCCAGTACTTC	CASSSASAGGPETQYF	TRBJ2-5	TRBV5-1	TRBD1	few
TGTGCCAGCAATTCCGGACAGGGACAAGAAAAACTGTTTTTT	CASNSGQGQEKLFF	TRBJ1-4	TRBV6-5	TRBD1	few
TGTGCCAGCAGCCAAGGAAGCGGGATCGGCAATGAGCAGTTCTTC	CASSQGSGIGNEQFF	TRBJ2-1	TRBV3-1	TRBD2	-
TGTGCCAGCAGTTTAGGCGGACGAGACAAAAACATTCAGTACTTC	CASSLGGRDKNIQYF	TRBJ2-4	TRBV12-3/TRBV12-4	-	-